The present TCR beta chain was sequenced within a study of cytomegalovirus exposure and HLA in healthy donors. Study outcomes and limitations: Among TCR beta chains, those listed as cytomegalovirus-associated numbered some 160. Clusters of TCRs from the first cohort tended to co-occur in the 95 to 150 validation repertoires (as a later analysis found). The dataset shows that most TCR sequences were rare, while some public TCRs occurred in many donors. The classifier reportedly diagnosed cytomegalovirus status with high specificity and sensitivity.

The table came from immunoSEQ multiplex PCR; TCRdb's copy has only in-frame clones and leaves some out. The profile shows just under 75,000 clones, roughly 93% of them singletons. As concerns this clone: Its antigen is as yet unknown.

CDR3 length: 16 residues. Germline lookup yields CDR1 MDHEN and CDR2 SYDVKM. V was trimmed by 5 bases and J by 2 bases, leaving 19 bases between them. The chain employs TRBV28 and TRBJ2-7; TRBD2 is a possible D gene (6 bases). This receptor was obtained from a woman younger than 35 in good health and CMV-seropositive. The specimen was PBMCs. The chain's CDR3 is CASSPLGRGGPYEQYF. CDR3 sequence (DNA): TGTGCCAGCAGTCCCTTGGGGCGGGGCGGACCCTACGAGCAGTACTTC. Full variable domain (missing parts from reference TRBV28 and TRBJ2-7): DVKVTQSSRYLVKRTGEKVFLECVQDMDHENMFWYRQDPGLGLRLIYFSYDVKMKEKGDIPEGYSVSREKKERFSLILESASTNQTSMYLCASSPLGRGGPYEQYFGPGTRLTVT.